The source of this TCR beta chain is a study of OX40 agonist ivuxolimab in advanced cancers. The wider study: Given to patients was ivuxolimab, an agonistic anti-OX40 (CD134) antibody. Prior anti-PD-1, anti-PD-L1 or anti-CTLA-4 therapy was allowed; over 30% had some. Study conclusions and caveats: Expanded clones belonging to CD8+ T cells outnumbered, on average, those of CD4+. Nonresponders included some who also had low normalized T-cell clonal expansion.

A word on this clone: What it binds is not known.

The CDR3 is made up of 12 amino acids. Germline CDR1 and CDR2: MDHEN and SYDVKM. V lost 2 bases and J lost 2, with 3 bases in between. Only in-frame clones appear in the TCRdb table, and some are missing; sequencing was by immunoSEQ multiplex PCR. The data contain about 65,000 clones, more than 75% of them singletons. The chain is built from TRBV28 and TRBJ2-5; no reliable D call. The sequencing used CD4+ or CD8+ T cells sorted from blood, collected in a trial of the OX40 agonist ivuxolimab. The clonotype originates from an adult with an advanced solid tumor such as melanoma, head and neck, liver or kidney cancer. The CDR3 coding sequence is TGTGCCAGCAGTTTACTACAAGAGACCCAGTACTTC. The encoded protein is CASSLLQETQYF.